One sample yielded the 26 T cell receptor beta chains listed below, sequenced in a study of cytomegalovirus exposure and HLA in healthy donors (dated by TCRdb to about 2017). The library was produced with the immunoSEQ multiplex PCR assay. A mixture of 60 forward primers for TCR Vbeta segments and 13 reverse primers for TCR Jbeta segments was used in the multiplex PCR. The immuneACCESS repertoire file appears here via TCRdb, limited to in-frame rearrangements. These files lack a portion of the clones; in checked studies, under half of the deficit traces to unresolved V genes, and the cause of the others is not known. Across this sample there are around 100,000 clones, with 70% seen only once. The top ten hold roughly a tenth of the sample. Input material: PBMCs. These receptors originate from a man aged 35-49 years in good health and CMV-seropositive.

This rearrangement joins TRBV10-2 to TRBJ2-7; TRBD2 agrees at 12 bases. There are 14 residues in the CDR3. J gave up 1 base and V 8 bases, and 3 bases lay outside the gene matches. CDR1 is WSHSY and CDR2 is SAAADI in the germline V gene. The CDR3 loop is CASQTSGSSYEQYF. DNA of the CDR3: TGCGCCAGCCAGACTAGCGGGAGTTCCTACGAGCAGTACTTC.

In DNA form, the CDR3 reads TGCGCCAGCAGCCTAGCAGAGGATGGCTACACCTTC. Its translation: CASSLAEDGYTF. The chain is built from TRBV5-1 and TRBJ1-2; D is uncertain. Deletions cut 4 bases from V and 6 bases from J, with 10 bases between. The CDR3 consists of 12 residues. Germline lookup yields CDR1 SGHRS and CDR2 YFSETQ.

The chain is built from TRBV7-9 and TRBJ1-2, with D possibly being TRBD1 (6 bases). This CDR3 is 13 amino acids long. The V end was cut by 1 base, the J end by 8 bases, with 11 bases between. Germline-derived CDR1 and CDR2 are SEHNR and FQNEAQ (reference sequence). In DNA, the CDR3 is TGTGCCAGCAGCTTAGGGACAGTTCAAGGCTACACCTTC. This encodes CASSLGTVQGYTF.

The genes are TRBV10-1 and TRBJ2-5; TRBD1 might be the D (6 bases). V lost 3 bases, J lost 5 bases, and 16 bases lay in between. CDR3 length equals 15 residues. Germline lookup yields CDR1 WNHNN and CDR2 SYGVQD (reference sequence). As DNA, the CDR3 is TGCGCCAGCAGTGATTCGGCAGGGGTCGGGGAGACCCAGTACTTC. Amino acids: CASSDSAGVGETQYF.

This chain joins TRBV19 and TRBJ2-5, with D maybe TRBD2 (6 bases). CDR3 size: 17 residues. CDR1 is LNHDA and CDR2 is SQIVND in the germline V gene (reference sequence). V was pared by 3 bases and J by 4 bases, with 21 bases between. The CDR3 is CASSIGGISLKGETQYF. Here the CDR3 DNA reads TGTGCCAGTAGTATTGGAGGGATTAGTCTGAAGGGAGAGACCCAGTACTTC.

The sample holds a few counts of this clone. This rearrangement joins TRBV5-1 to TRBJ1-4; TRBD1 might be the D (6 bases). Per the germline V gene, CDR1 is SGHRS and CDR2 is YFSETQ. There are 15 residues in the CDR3. V lost 4 bases to trimming and J lost 3 bases, with 13 bases between them. CDR3 region: CASSTDSFSNEKLFF. The CDR3 DNA is TGCGCCAGCAGCACGGACAGTTTTTCTAATGAAAAACTGTTTTTT.

The gene calls are TRBV11-2 and TRBJ2-7, with D possibly matching TRBD2 (6 bases). V was shortened by 5 bases and J by 0 bases, with 11 bases between the two germline ends. CDR3 length equals 14 residues. The germline V gene encodes CDR1 SGHAT and CDR2 FQNNGV. For the CDR3, the DNA is TGTGCCAGCAGCAACCCCGGGAGCTCCTACGAGCAGTACGTC. It specifies CASSNPGSSYEQYV.

V is TRBV30 and J is TRBJ1-2; 7 bases fit TRBD1. Looked up from germline, CDR1 is GTSNPN and CDR2 is SVGIG (reference sequence). CDR3 size: 12 residues. J lost 2 bases, V lost 4 bases, and 1 base had no gene match. The CDR3 reads CAWTGGNYGYTF. The CDR3, as DNA: TGTGCCTGGACAGGGGGAAACTATGGCTACACCTTC.

This clone has just one count. This chain joins TRBV2 and TRBJ2-5; D is perhaps TRBD1 (6 bases). Trimming shortened V by 6 bases and J by 3 bases, and 11 bases separated the two germline ends. The germline V gene has CDR1 SNHLY and CDR2 FYNNEI. The CDR3 sequence is 13 residues long. The CDR3 loop reads CASSQDREETQYF. As DNA, the CDR3 is TGTGCCAGCAGCCAGGACAGAGAAGAGACCCAGTACTTC.

V and J are TRBV28 and TRBJ2-7, with TRBD1 as a possible D gene (6 bases). The CDR3 sequence is 14 residues long. Germline assignment: CDR1 MDHEN and CDR2 SYDVKM. V was pared by 5 bases and J by 3 bases, with 14 bases between. CDR3 DNA sequence: TGTGCCAGCAGTACAAGACAGGATAACTACGAGCAGTACTTC. Residues: CASSTRQDNYEQYF. Full variable domain (outside the CDR3, taken from reference TRBV28 and TRBJ2-7): DVKVTQSSRYLVKRTGEKVFLECVQDMDHENMFWYRQDPGLGLRLIYFSYDVKMKEKGDIPEGYSVSREKKERFSLILESASTNQTSMYLCASSTRQDNYEQYFGPGTRLTVT.

This clone was detected only a few times. This chain joins TRBV5-6 and TRBJ1-4; D gene ambiguous. V lost 2 bases and J lost 8, with 16 bases in between. Per the germline V gene, CDR1 is SGHDT and CDR2 is YYEEEE. The CDR3 extends over 15 amino acids. DNA of the CDR3: TGTGCCAGCAGCTTTCGGCTCTTTGGGGAGGAAAAACTGTTTTTT. This encodes CASSFRLFGEEKLFF.

This clone was recorded only once. The chain joins TRBV10-1 to TRBJ2-7; maybe TRBD2 (5 bases). V dropped 3 bases and J dropped 2 bases, with 11 bases sitting between them. Germline V gene data show CDR1 as WNHNN and CDR2 as SYGVQD (reference sequence). The CDR3 runs 14 residues. In DNA, the CDR3 is TGCGCCAGCAGTGACTTGGACTCCCCCTACGAGCAGTACTTC. Translation: CASSDLDSPYEQYF.

This clone was picked up a small number of times. The rearrangement joins TRBV11-2 to TRBJ1-5; D call uncertain. Germline lookup yields CDR1 SGHAT and CDR2 FQNNGV. Trimming took 5 bases from V and 4 from J, leaving 9 bases between them. The CDR3 sequence is 13 residues long. DNA of the CDR3: TGTGCCAGCAGCGCCGGGGTAAATCAGCCCCAGCATTTT. This sequence encodes CASSAGVNQPQHF.

The chain combines TRBV5-8 with TRBJ1-5; TRBD1 might be the D (5 bases). V was pared by 0 bases and J by 3 bases, with 7 bases between. The germline V gene has CDR1 SGHTS and CDR2 YDEGEE. The length of the CDR3 is 14 residues. The CDR3 spells CASSLEGYNQPQHF. CDR3 bases: TGTGCCAGCAGCTTGGAGGGGTACAATCAGCCCCAGCATTTT.

This clone occurred a few times. This chain uses TRBV29-1 with TRBJ1-3; D gene unclear. Germline lookup yields CDR1 SQVTM and CDR2 ANQGSEA. Trimming shortened V by 4 bases and J by 2 bases, and 12 bases separated the two germline ends. The CDR3 is 14 residues long. The DNA of the CDR3 is TGCAGCGTTGTAGAGGGTAGCACTGGAAACACCATATATTTT. Translating gives CSVVEGSTGNTIYF.

The CDR3: CASSIFMTANTEAFF. The CDR3, as DNA: TGTGCCAGTAGTATCTTCATGACAGCGAACACTGAAGCTTTCTTT. This chain connects TRBV19 to TRBJ1-1, with a possible D match to TRBD1 (5 bases). This CDR3 comprises 15 residues. CDR1 and CDR2 from the germline V gene are LNHDA and SQIVND (reference sequence). V shed 3 bases and J shed 1 base, with 12 bases lying between them. The whole variable domain, filled in from reference TRBV19 and TRBJ1-1, reads DGGITQSPKYLFRKEGQNVTLSCEQNLNHDAMYWYRQDPGQGLRLIYYSQIVNDFQKGDIAEGYSVSREKKESFPLTVTSAQKNPTAFYLCASSIFMTANTEAFFGQGTRLTVV.

This chain links TRBV19 with TRBJ2-7, with 8 positions matching TRBD2. The CDR3 loop spans 14 amino acids. The junction had 5 bases not matched to a gene; V was cut back by 1 base and J by 6 bases. CDR1 and CDR2 (germline): LNHDA, SQIVND (reference sequence). CDR3 nucleotides: TGTGCCAGTAGTATAGTGACTAGCGAAAGCGAGCAGTACTTC. It is translated as CASSIVTSESEQYF.

CDR3 amino acids: CASSNTRVGNYGYTF. DNA for the CDR3: TGCGCCAGCAGTAATACCAGGGTTGGGAACTATGGCTACACCTTC. V gene TRBV23-1 combines with J gene TRBJ1-2; D perhaps matches TRBD1 (5 bases). TRBV23-1 is marked as an open reading frame, function uncertain. This CDR3 has 15 amino acids. V lost 5 bases, J lost 2 bases, and 15 bases lay in between.

This clone appeared a few times. In nucleotides, the CDR3 is TGTGCCAGTAGGACTACCACCACCGGGGAGCTGTTTTTT. Amino acids: CASRTTTTGELFF. The V and J genes are TRBV19 and TRBJ2-2, with D maybe TRBD2 (5 bases). The CDR3 has 13 amino acids. The ends were cut back, 6 bases at V and 4 bases at J, with 9 bases in the middle. CDR1 is LNHDA, CDR2 SQIVND, per germline (reference sequence). The variable domain in full, completed from reference TRBV19 and TRBJ2-2, reads DGGITQSPKYLFRKEGQNVTLSCEQNLNHDAMYWYRQDPGQGLRLIYYSQIVNDFQKGDIAEGYSVSREKKESFPLTVTSAQKNPTAFYLCASRTTTTGELFFGEGSRLTVL.

The DNA of the CDR3 is TGTGCCAGCTCTCCCCTGGAGGCTAGCGGGAGTAACACCGGGGAGCTGTTTTTT. As protein: CASSPLEASGSNTGELFF. The rearrangement uses TRBV18 and TRBJ2-2, with TRBD2 identical over 10 bases. Trimming took 6 bases from V and 2 from J; bases not matched to a gene: 12. CDR1 KGHSH and CDR2 LQKENI come from the germline V gene. There are 18 residues in the CDR3.

This chain uses TRBV7-2 with TRBJ2-3, with TRBD1 matching over 8 bases. CDR1 is SGHTA, CDR2 FQGNSA, per germline. The CDR3 totals 16 residues. The V segment lost 5 bases and the J segment 4 bases; nucleotides outside the gene matches: 11. CDR3 DNA sequence: TGTGCCAGCAGCGTAGACAGGGGAGTGGGTTCAGATACGCAGTATTTT. It specifies CASSVDRGVGSDTQYF.

V and J are TRBV19 and TRBJ1-1; 9 bases map to TRBD1. Per germline, CDR1 LNHDA and CDR2 SQIVND (reference sequence). The CDR3 length is 14 residues. V shed 9 bases, J shed 7 bases, and the junction held 12 bases outside the gene matches. CDR3 coding DNA: TGTGCCAGCAGGTCCGGGACAGGGTCCCGTGAAGCTTTCTTT. Protein product: CASRSGTGSREAFF.

V is TRBV18 and J is TRBJ2-1; 13 bases align to TRBD2. V lost 1 base, J lost 4 bases, and 1 base stayed unmatched. Looked up from germline, CDR1 is KGHSH and CDR2 is LQKENI. The CDR3 covers 16 residues. The CDR3 loop is CASSPRGLAGYNEQFF. CDR3 bases: TGTGCCAGCTCACCACGGGGACTAGCGGGGTACAATGAGCAGTTCTTC.

The chain couples TRBV29-1 to TRBJ2-7; a possible D gene is TRBD1 (5 bases). This CDR3 region has 12 residues. Germline V gene data show CDR1 as SQVTM and CDR2 as ANQGSEA. V was trimmed by 3 bases and J by 1 base, leaving 7 bases between them. CDR3 amino acids: CSVDRESYEQYV. CDR3 bases: TGCAGCGTTGACAGGGAATCCTACGAGCAGTACGTC.

The genes are TRBV7-9 and TRBJ2-2, with 11 bases identical to TRBD2. Germline V lookup: CDR1 SEHNR, CDR2 FQNEAQ (reference sequence). The CDR3 is 17 residues long. The trim removed 4 bases at V and 3 bases at J, leaving 7 bases unmatched. DNA of the CDR3: TGTGCCAGCAGCTCGACCGGGACTAGCGGCTACACCGGGGAGCTGTTTTTT. Amino acid sequence: CASSSTGTSGYTGELFF.

The genes are TRBV7-2 and TRBJ2-5; the D gene is possibly TRBD1 (6 bases). Trimming cost V 5 bases and J 1 base, with 11 bases left between them. The CDR3 contains 14 residues. The germline V gene has CDR1 SGHTA and CDR2 FQGNSA. CDR3 sequence: CASSAQTGQETQYF. For the CDR3, the DNA is TGTGCCAGCAGCGCCCAGACAGGCCAAGAGACCCAGTACTTC. Drawing the rest from reference TRBV7-2 and TRBJ2-5, the complete variable domain is GAGVSQSPSNKVTEKGKDVELRCDPISGHTALYWYRQSLGQGLEFLIYFQGNSAPDKSGLPSDRFSAERTGGSVSTLTIQRTQQEDSAVYLCASSAQTGQETQYFGPGTRLLVL.